This entry features one T cell receptor (beta chain) sequence. Distinct nucleotide sequences in the sample also encode this CDR3. The sample belongs to a study of blood T cell repertoires in COVID-19. Assay: immunoSEQ multiplex PCR; the TCRdb copy retains only in-frame clones and omits some. The sample records some 200,000 clones, about 83% being singletons. Germline-derived CDR1 and CDR2 are SGDLS and YYNGEE. The CDR3 runs 12 residues. The V and J ends lost 4 bases and 1 base respectively, with 5 bases between them. The chain uses TRBV9 and TRBJ1-1, with unresolved D. This receptor was obtained from a woman aged 18-29 years who had recovered from COVID-19. Material: peripheral blood. The CDR3 DNA is TGTGCCAGCAGCCCCGGGAACACTGAAGCTTTCTTT. Residues: CASSPGNTEAFF.